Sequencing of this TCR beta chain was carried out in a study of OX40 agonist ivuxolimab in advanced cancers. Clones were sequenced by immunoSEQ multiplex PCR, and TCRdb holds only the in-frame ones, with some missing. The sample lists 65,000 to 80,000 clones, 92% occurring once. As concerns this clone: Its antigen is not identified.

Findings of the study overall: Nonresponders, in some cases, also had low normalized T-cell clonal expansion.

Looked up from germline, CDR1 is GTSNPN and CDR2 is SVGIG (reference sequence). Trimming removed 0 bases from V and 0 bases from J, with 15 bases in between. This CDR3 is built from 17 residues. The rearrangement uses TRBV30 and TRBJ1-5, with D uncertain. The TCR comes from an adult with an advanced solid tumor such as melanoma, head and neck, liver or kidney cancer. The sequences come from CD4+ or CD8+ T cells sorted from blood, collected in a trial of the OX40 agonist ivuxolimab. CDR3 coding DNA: TGTGCCTGGAGTGTGGGTTCGATGGGGAATAGCAATCAGCCCCAGCATTTT. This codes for CAWSVGSMGNSNQPQHF.